The 29 T cell receptor beta chains reported below all come from one sample, sequenced in a study of a mutant IDH1 vaccine in newly diagnosed glioma. Profiled with immunoSEQ multiplex PCR; TCRdb holds only in-frame clones, not every one. The sample carries 88,000 or so clones, over 75% recorded once. Time point reported: week 23, last vaccination. Mutant IDH1 20-mer peptide, at 300 ug, made up each vaccine dose, with topical imiquimod. These receptors' targets are unknown. The sequenced sample was PBMCs, obtained from a glioma patient whose treatment included an IDH1 peptide vaccine. The source is a man younger than 45 with glioma. Some clones in this sample may be carry-over from other donors' samples.

The V call is TRBV4-2, the J call TRBJ1-5, with TRBD1 matching 7 bases. CDR3 length: 17 amino acids. The germline V gene has CDR1 LGHNA and CDR2 YNFKEQ. Trimming at V came to 4 bases and at J to 3 bases, leaving 12 bases not matched to a gene. CDR3 protein: CASSPEGAVKNNQPQHF. CDR3 sequence (DNA): TGTGCCAGCAGCCCAGAGGGGGCCGTTAAGAACAATCAGCCCCAGCATTTT.

This chain links TRBV7-2 with TRBJ2-7; TRBD2 matches 13 bases. The CDR3 spans 16 residues. Germline CDR1 SGHTA, CDR2 FQGNSA. The junction had 7 bases not matched to a gene; V was cut back by 2 bases and J by 6 bases. The CDR3 DNA reads as TGTGCCAGCAGCTTATCCCGGACTAGCGGGAGACCCGAGCAGTACTTC. Protein sequence: CASSLSRTSGRPEQYF.

The chain employs TRBV28 and TRBJ1-5, with 8 bases matching TRBD1. Germline loops: CDR1 MDHEN, CDR2 SYDVKM. The CDR3 sequence is 14 residues long. After removal of 6 bases from V and 7 bases from J, the junction contained 8 bases not matched to a gene. This CDR3 is CASRITGGKQPQHF. The CDR3 DNA sequence: TGTGCCAGCAGAATCACAGGGGGTAAGCAGCCCCAGCATTTT.

The chain links TRBV7-2 to TRBJ2-2, with D possibly matching TRBD2 (6 bases). The CDR3 loop spans 16 amino acids. The V end was cut by 5 bases, the J end by 1 base, with 14 bases between. Germline V lookup: CDR1 SGHTA, CDR2 FQGNSA. The CDR3 reads CASSRNSGRNTGELFF. CDR3 DNA: TGTGCCAGCAGCCGTAATAGCGGACGGAACACCGGGGAGCTGTTTTTT.

The gene calls are TRBV18 and TRBJ2-1; a possible D gene is TRBD2 (5 bases). CDR3 length: 15 residues. Germline lookup yields CDR1 KGHSH and CDR2 LQKENI. The V end was cut by 6 bases, the J end by 1 base, with 13 bases between. The CDR3 nucleotides are TGTGCCAGCTCGAACGATCAGCGGTCCTACAATGAGCAGTTCTTC. This encodes CASSNDQRSYNEQFF.

This sequence joins TRBV9 and TRBJ2-7; 13 bases match TRBD2. The CDR3 is made up of 14 amino acids. Losses at the gene ends were 4 bases for V and 5 bases for J; bases not matched to a gene: 3. Germline loops: CDR1 SGDLS, CDR2 YYNGEE. As DNA, the CDR3 is TGTGCCAGCAGCTTCGGACTAGCGGGGGACGAGCAGTACTTC. Encoded protein: CASSFGLAGDEQYF.

V usage is TRBV7-9 and J usage is TRBJ2-1; TRBD1 aligns across 10 bases. The CDR3 has 15 amino acids. V shed 5 bases, J shed 6 bases, and the junction held 7 bases outside the gene matches. In germline, CDR1 is SEHNR, CDR2 FQNEAQ (reference sequence). The CDR3 sequence: CASSARDRGPNEQFF. The CDR3 DNA sequence: TGTGCCAGCAGCGCCCGGGACAGGGGTCCCAATGAGCAGTTCTTC.

V usage is TRBV5-4 and J usage is TRBJ1-1, with D perhaps matching TRBD1 (5 bases). The CDR3 extends over 14 amino acids. Trimming took off 5 bases at V and 4 bases at J, with 15 bases between the two ends. The germline CDR1 and CDR2 sequences are SGHNT and YYREEE (reference sequence). In nucleotides, the CDR3 is TGTGCCAGCAGGGGGTCGGGGGTAGGCACTGAAGCTTTCTTT. Translated: CASRGSGVGTEAFF.

V is TRBV30 and J is TRBJ1-4; 8 nucleotides agree with TRBD1. Germline V gene sequence: CDR1 GTSNPN, CDR2 SVGIG (reference sequence). V lost 0 bases to trimming and J lost 7 bases; unmatched junction nucleotides: 7. The CDR3 is 15 residues long. CDR3 region: CAWSVYGQGGEKLFF. In DNA, the CDR3 is TGTGCCTGGAGTGTATACGGACAGGGAGGTGAAAAACTGTTTTTT.

V usage is TRBV9 and J usage is TRBJ2-7, with D possibly being TRBD2 (6 bases). The CDR3 is 13 amino acids. Germline lookup yields CDR1 SGDLS and CDR2 YYNGEE. V was trimmed by 4 bases and J by 3 bases, leaving 11 bases between them. DNA for the CDR3: TGTGCCAGCAGCCCCCCGCGGGACTACGAGCAGTACTTC. Translation gives CASSPPRDYEQYF.

The rearrangement uses TRBV7-2 and TRBJ2-2, with D uncertain. V lost 3 bases and J lost 6, with 20 bases in between. The V gene's germline CDR1 is SGHTA and CDR2 FQGNSA. The CDR3 runs 17 residues. In DNA form, the CDR3 reads TGTGCCAGCAGCTTTTTGAGTGGACGGACCAACGCCGGGGAGCTGTTTTTT. Amino acids: CASSFLSGRTNAGELFF.

The CDR3 here is CASSQDTGGIETQYF. The CDR3 DNA is TGCGCCAGCAGCCAAGATACAGGGGGCATAGAGACCCAGTACTTC. V is TRBV4-3 and J is TRBJ2-5; 9 bases align to TRBD1. The CDR3 has 15 amino acids. Germline V gives CDR1 LGHNA, CDR2 YSLEER. The V segment lost 0 bases and the J segment 4 bases; nucleotides outside the gene matches: 3.

The chain recombines TRBV5-1 with TRBJ1-1; a weak D match, TRBD1 (5 bases). V lost 5 bases, J lost 2 bases, and 10 bases lay in between. The length of the CDR3 is 13 residues. Germline CDR1 SGHRS, CDR2 YFSETQ. CDR3 loop: CASRAGQNTEAFF. Here the CDR3 DNA reads TGCGCCAGCAGGGCGGGGCAAAACACTGAAGCTTTCTTT.

The chain has TRBV27 and TRBJ2-2, with 9 bases that match TRBD1. The CDR3 runs 16 residues. Germline assignment: CDR1 MNHEY and CDR2 SMNVEV (reference sequence). The V segment lost 5 bases and the J segment 6 bases; nucleotides outside the gene matches: 10. The CDR3, as DNA: TGTGCCAGCAGTCAGCCGGGACAGGGAGTCCCCGGGGAGCTGTTTTTT. Translating gives CASSQPGQGVPGELFF.

The gene calls are TRBV6-4 and TRBJ1-2, with TRBD1 matching 7 bases. CDR3 length: 16 amino acids. Unmatched junction bases numbered 13, after V lost 5 bases and J lost 4 bases. Per germline, CDR1 MRHNA and CDR2 SNTAGT. The CDR3 sequence: CASSLLPGQRIYGYTF. In nucleotides, the CDR3 is TGTGCCAGCAGTTTACTCCCGGGACAGAGAATCTATGGCTACACCTTC.

V is TRBV6-1 and J is TRBJ1-5; D unresolved. Germline V lookup: CDR1 MNHNS, CDR2 SASEGT. Trimming pared 3 bases from V and 0 bases from J, leaving 9 bases between. This CDR3 region has 15 residues. The CDR3 nucleotides read TGTGCCAGCAGTGAGCCACCTTATAGCAATCAGCCCCAGCATTTT. Residues: CASSEPPYSNQPQHF.

V usage is TRBV7-3 and J usage is TRBJ2-5; tentatively, D is TRBD2 (5 bases). Trimming took 1 base from V and 5 from J, leaving 17 bases between them. CDR1 is SGHTA and CDR2 is FQGTGA in the germline V gene. This CDR3 is built from 16 residues. The CDR3 nucleotides read TGTGCCAGCAGCTTAATGGGTGGCCGGGGATGGGAGACCCAGTACTTC. It specifies CASSLMGGRGWETQYF.

For this clone: Compared with germline, one end of the junction differs, possibly owing to a read error. The chain recombines TRBV6-1 with TRBJ1-2; D is unresolved. The CDR3 runs to 11 residues. Germline values: CDR1 MNHNS, CDR2 SASEGT. The CDR3 reads CASSQSIWCYF. In nucleotides, the CDR3 is TGTGCCAGCAGTCAAAGCATTTGGTGCTACTTC.

The chain links TRBV21-1 to TRBJ1-4; TRBD1 is the table's D call and was not checked against the DNA. TRBV21-1 is classified as a pseudogene. The CDR3 contains 12 residues. DNA for the CDR3: TGTGCCAGCAGGTGGCTCGCTGAAAAACTGTTTTTT. This sequence encodes CASRWLAEKLFF.

V gene TRBV5-1 combines with J gene TRBJ2-3; 9 bases match TRBD2. Unmatched junction bases numbered 8, after V lost 4 bases and J lost 2 bases. CDR1 and CDR2 from the germline V gene are SGHRS and YFSETQ. CDR3 length equals 16 residues. The CDR3: CASSPFPSGVTDTQYF. CDR3 nucleotides: TGCGCCAGCAGCCCGTTCCCTAGCGGGGTCACAGATACGCAGTATTTT.

V gene TRBV20-1 combines with J gene TRBJ1-1; D is undetermined. Trimming cost V 3 bases and J 6 bases, with 8 bases left between them. Per germline, CDR1 DFQATT and CDR2 SNEGSKA (reference sequence). There are 11 residues in the CDR3. The CDR3 loop is CSASRPPEAFF. The CDR3 nucleotides are TGCAGTGCTAGTCGACCCCCTGAAGCTTTCTTT.

The V call is TRBV9, the J call TRBJ1-6; TRBD1 matches at 8 bases. Germline loops: CDR1 SGDLS, CDR2 YYNGEE. Germline trimming cut 2 bases from V and 10 bases from J; bases unmatched to any gene: 11. The CDR3 covers 16 residues. The CDR3 DNA follows: TGTGCCAGCAGCGTTTCCCCAGGGGGCGTAGGATCACCCCTCCACTTT. Protein sequence: CASSVSPGGVGSPLHF.

The rearrangement uses TRBV6-6 and TRBJ2-7, with 8 bases identical to TRBD2. Germline CDR1 MNHNY, CDR2 SVGAGI (reference sequence). The CDR3 extends over 14 amino acids. Unmatched junction bases numbered 7, after V lost 6 bases and J lost 3 bases. CDR3 sequence reads: CASSLAGVLYEQYF. CDR3 in DNA: TGTGCCAGCAGCCTAGCGGGTGTACTCTACGAGCAGTACTTC.

This rearrangement joins TRBV19 to TRBJ1-5; D possibly corresponds to TRBD1 (6 bases). Germline values: CDR1 LNHDA, CDR2 SQIVND (reference sequence). CDR3 length equals 14 residues. Trimming removed 4 bases at V and 2 bases at J, with 9 bases between. CDR3 amino acids: CASSTRQGNQPQHF. The CDR3 DNA reads as TGTGCCAGTAGTACCCGACAGGGCAATCAGCCCCAGCATTTT.

For the CDR3, the DNA is TGTGCCAGTAAGGCGGCTATACAAAGCTACGAGCAGTACTTC. Protein sequence: CASKAAIQSYEQYF. The chain carries TRBV19 and TRBJ2-7; no definite D call. The CDR3 is 14 residues long. The V end was cut by 7 bases, the J end by 3 bases, with 16 bases between. Germline CDR1 is LNHDA and CDR2 is SQIVND (reference sequence). The whole variable domain, remainder taken from reference TRBV19 and TRBJ2-7, is DGGITQSPKYLFRKEGQNVTLSCEQNLNHDAMYWYRQDPGQGLRLIYYSQIVNDFQKGDIAEGYSVSREKKESFPLTVTSAQKNPTAFYLCASKAAIQSYEQYFGPGTRLTVT.

Details on this clone: One end of the junction is discordant with germline, which a read error may explain. The chain recombines TRBV5-3 with TRBJ1-1; 7 bases align to TRBD1. TRBV5-3 is reported as an ORF; its role is uncertain. The CDR3 spans 15 residues. The CDR3 region is CASSLVGQSHTEAFF. Here the CDR3 DNA reads TGTGCCAGCAGCTTGGTGGGACAGAGCCACACTGAAGCTTTCTTT.

This rearrangement joins TRBV10-2 to TRBJ1-5; 10 bases match TRBD1. This CDR3 region has 17 residues. After removal of 2 bases from V and 0 bases from J, the junction contained 4 bases not matched to a gene. Germline loops: CDR1 WSHSY, CDR2 SAAADI. CDR3 coding DNA: TGCGCCAGCAGTGAGGGACAGGGGGTTTATAGCAATCAGCCCCAGCATTTT. Amino acids: CASSEGQGVYSNQPQHF.

The V and J genes are TRBV7-2 and TRBJ2-7, with TRBD2 matching 13 bases. Germline CDR1 reads SGHTA; CDR2 reads FQGNSA. With V trimmed by 4 bases and J by 7 bases, 7 bases remained unmatched. This CDR3 is built from 15 residues. CDR3 nucleotides: TGTGCCAGCAGCTACGGGACTAGCGGGACGGGGGAGCAGTACTTC. This sequence encodes CASSYGTSGTGEQYF.

This rearrangement joins TRBV13 to TRBJ2-7; 9 bases map to TRBD1. Germline V gene lookup returns CDR1 PRHDT and CDR2 FYEKMQ (reference sequence). The CDR3 totals 13 residues. Germline trimming cut 6 bases from V and 5 bases from J; bases unmatched to any gene: 5. CDR3 nucleotide sequence: TGTGCCAGCAGGGGACAGGGTAAGGACGAGCAGTACTTC. This gives the protein CASRGQGKDEQYF.